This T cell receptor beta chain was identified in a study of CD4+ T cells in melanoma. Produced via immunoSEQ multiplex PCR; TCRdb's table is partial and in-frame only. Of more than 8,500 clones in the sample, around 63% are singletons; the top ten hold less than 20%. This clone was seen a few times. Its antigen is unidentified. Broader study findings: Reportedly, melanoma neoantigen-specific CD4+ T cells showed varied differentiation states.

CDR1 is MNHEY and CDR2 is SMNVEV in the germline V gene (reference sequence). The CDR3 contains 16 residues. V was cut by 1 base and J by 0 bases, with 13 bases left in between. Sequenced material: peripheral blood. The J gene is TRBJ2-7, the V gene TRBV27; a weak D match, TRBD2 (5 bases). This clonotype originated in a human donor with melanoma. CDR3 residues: CASSLYPGISSYEQYF. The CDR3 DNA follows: TGTGCCAGCAGTTTATACCCGGGGATCAGCTCCTACGAGCAGTACTTC.